This passage covers 28 T cell receptor beta chains from one sample sequenced in a study of blood T cell repertoires in COVID-19. Assay: immunoSEQ multiplex PCR; the TCRdb copy retains only in-frame clones and omits some. The data show fewer than 350,000 clones, about four fifths seen once. The specimen sequenced was peripheral blood. These receptors were collected from a woman in her sixties or seventies with active or convalescent COVID-19.

The CDR3 loop reads CASSPPNFGANEKLFF. CDR3 nucleotide sequence: TGTGCCAGCAGCCCACCGAACTTTGGAGCTAATGAAAAACTGTTTTTT. The J gene is TRBJ1-4, the V gene TRBV28; the D is unclear. CDR1 and CDR2 from the germline V gene are MDHEN and SYDVKM. The CDR3 extends over 16 amino acids. Trimming took 6 bases from V and 3 from J, leaving 17 bases between them.

This clone was seen more than once but under ten times. The chain links TRBV3-1 (or the pseudogene TRBV3-2) to TRBJ1-1; possible D gene TRBD1, 6 bases. CDR3 length equals 15 residues. Germline CDR1 reads LGHDT; CDR2 reads YNNKEL (reference sequence). V gave up 0 bases and J gave up 6 bases, with 14 bases separating them. Here the CDR3 reads CASSQDTTGRAEAFF. In DNA, the CDR3 is TGTGCCAGCAGCCAAGATACGACAGGACGCGCTGAAGCTTTCTTT.

The chain has TRBV19 and TRBJ1-2, with 10 bases fitting TRBD1. The germline V gene has CDR1 LNHDA and CDR2 SQIVND (reference sequence). This CDR3 is built from 13 residues. V was pared by 6 bases and J by 8 bases, with 6 bases of the junction left unmatched. The CDR3 region has the DNA TGTGCCAGTAGGGCCGGGACAGGGGTAGGCTACACCTTC. Encoded protein: CASRAGTGVGYTF. The whole variable domain, filled in from reference TRBV19 and TRBJ1-2, reads DGGITQSPKYLFRKEGQNVTLSCEQNLNHDAMYWYRQDPGQGLRLIYYSQIVNDFQKGDIAEGYSVSREKKESFPLTVTSAQKNPTAFYLCASRAGTGVGYTFGSGTRLTVV.

The V and J genes are TRBV5-1 and TRBJ1-6; 7 bases line up with TRBD1. J was trimmed by 8 bases and V by 4 bases; bases with no gene match: 3. The length of the CDR3 is 13 residues. From germline, CDR1 is SGHRS and CDR2 YFSETQ. The CDR3 bases are TGCGCCAGCAGCGACAGGGAGGATTCACCCCTCCACTTT. Translating it yields CASSDREDSPLHF.

The chain joins TRBV10-1 to TRBJ1-5, with a tentative D call TRBD1 (5 bases). The CDR3 spans 13 residues. Trimming removed 8 bases at V and 6 bases at J, with 14 bases between. Germline V CDR1 and CDR2: WNHNN, SYGVQD (reference sequence). The CDR3 DNA follows: TGCGCCAGCCGCCTTCGGGGGGGTCAGCCCCAGCATTTT. This codes for CASRLRGGQPQHF.

V usage is TRBV9 and J usage is TRBJ1-1; tentatively, D is TRBD1 (5 bases). Germline V gene data show CDR1 as SGDLS and CDR2 as YYNGEE. V shed 4 bases and J shed 6 bases, with 13 bases lying between them. The CDR3 has 13 amino acids. The CDR3: CASSPTGSAEAFF. In DNA form, the CDR3 reads TGTGCCAGCAGCCCAACAGGTTCGGCTGAAGCTTTCTTT. The full variable domain, rest sourced from reference TRBV9 and TRBJ1-1, is DSGVTQTPKHLITATGQRVTLRCSPRSGDLSVYWYQQSLDQGLQFLIQYYNGEERAKGNILERFSAQQFPDLHSELNLSSLELGDSALYFCASSPTGSAEAFFGQGTRLTVV.

V gene TRBV5-6 combines with J gene TRBJ2-1; D unclear. The V end was cut by 0 bases, the J end by 6 bases, with 16 bases between. The CDR3 sequence is 16 residues long. From germline, CDR1 is SGHDT and CDR2 YYEEEE. The CDR3 sequence is CASSLAPRPVGNEQFF. CDR3 coding DNA: TGTGCCAGCAGCTTGGCCCCGCGTCCTGTCGGCAATGAGCAGTTCTTC.

A few counts support this clone. V and J are TRBV19 and TRBJ1-5, with 7 bases lining up with TRBD1. This CDR3 contains 16 residues. After removal of 4 bases from V and 3 bases from J, the junction contained 9 bases not matched to a gene. The germline V gene has CDR1 LNHDA and CDR2 SQIVND (reference sequence). Here the CDR3 reads CASSTRTGSNNQPQHF. CDR3 sequence (DNA): TGTGCCAGTAGTACTCGGACAGGTAGTAACAATCAGCCCCAGCATTTT.

V usage is TRBV30 and J usage is TRBJ2-7, with 10 bases matching TRBD1. Germline CDR1 is GTSNPN and CDR2 is SVGIG (reference sequence). This CDR3 comprises 15 residues. V lost 2 bases and J lost 5; bases outside the gene matches: 9. CDR3 residues: CAWSPGDRGYHEQYF. The CDR3 DNA is TGTGCCTGGAGTCCTGGGGACAGGGGATACCACGAGCAGTACTTC.

The rearrangement joins TRBV7-8 to TRBJ1-6; weak D call: TRBD1 (6 bases). CDR3 length: 16 residues. Germline values: CDR1 SGHVS, CDR2 FQNEAQ. Trimming removed 0 bases from V and 4 bases from J, with 10 bases in between. CDR3 amino acids: CASSLADRLYNSPLHF. CDR3 sequence (DNA): TGTGCCAGCAGCTTAGCTGACAGGCTATATAATTCACCCCTCCACTTT.

J is TRBJ2-2 and V is TRBV5-6; maybe TRBD1 (6 bases). This CDR3 spans 17 amino acids. Germline-derived CDR1 and CDR2 are SGHDT and YYEEEE. V lost 3 bases and J lost 0, with 15 bases in between. The CDR3 DNA reads as TGTGCCAGCAGCTCCCTCGGTGGGACAACGAACACCGGGGAGCTGTTTTTT. This sequence encodes CASSSLGGTTNTGELFF. Supplemented by reference TRBV5-6 and TRBJ2-2, the full variable domain reads DAGVTQSPTHLIKTRGQQVTLRCSPKSGHDTVSWYQQALGQGPQFIFQYYEEEERQRGNFPDRFSGHQFPNYSSELNVNALLLGDSALYLCASSSLGGTTNTGELFFGEGSRLTVL.

The chain has TRBV9 and TRBJ2-7; 10 bases line up with TRBD2. Losses at the gene ends were 0 bases for V and 3 bases for J; bases not matched to a gene: 3. This CDR3 has 15 amino acids. Germline V CDR1 and CDR2: SGDLS, YYNGEE. The CDR3 bases are TGTGCCAGCAGCGTAGGGACTAGCGGTAACTACGAGCAGTACTTC. Amino acid sequence: CASSVGTSGNYEQYF.

V gene TRBV5-6 combines with J gene TRBJ2-2; 8 bases agree with TRBD1. This CDR3 is built from 16 residues. With V trimmed by 4 bases and J by 0 bases, 5 bases remained unmatched. Germline V CDR1 and CDR2: SGHDT, YYEEEE. The CDR3 DNA reads as TGTGCCAGCAGCCAGCCAGGGGGCGCGAACACCGGGGAGCTGTTTTTT. Its protein product is CASSQPGGANTGELFF.

This chain connects TRBV3-1 (or the pseudogene TRBV3-2) to TRBJ1-1, with TRBD1 matching over 8 bases. Per the germline V gene, CDR1 is LGHDT and CDR2 is YNNKEL (reference sequence). This CDR3 spans 15 amino acids. V dropped 4 bases and J dropped 3; count of bases not matched to a gene: 7. The CDR3 spells CASSRTGFPDTEAFF. The CDR3 DNA reads as TGTGCCAGCAGCCGGACAGGGTTTCCAGACACTGAAGCTTTCTTT.

The chain links TRBV27 to TRBJ1-4; no clear D. V lost 4 bases and J 2 bases, leaving 5 bases between the germline ends. Per the germline V gene, CDR1 is MNHEY and CDR2 is SMNVEV (reference sequence). This CDR3 region has 13 residues. CDR3 sequence reads: CASSSGTNEKLFF. Here the CDR3 DNA reads TGTGCCAGCAGTTCCGGGACTAATGAAAAACTGTTTTTT.

The chain combines TRBV11-3 with TRBJ2-2; D may be TRBD1 (6 bases). Germline CDR1 and CDR2: SGHNT and YENEEA. The CDR3 runs 15 residues. The V end lost 1 base, the J end lost 4 bases, and 10 bases lay between the germline ends. The CDR3 here is CASSLGDTGTGELFF. CDR3 nucleotide sequence: TGTGCCAGCAGCTTAGGGGACACAGGCACCGGGGAGCTGTTTTTT.

This sequence joins TRBV6-2 or TRBV6-3 and TRBJ1-6; 10 bases map to TRBD1. Unmatched junction bases numbered 7, after V lost 7 bases and J lost 7 bases. Germline lookup yields CDR1 MNHEY and CDR2 SVGEGT. The CDR3 contains 15 residues. CDR3 in DNA: TGTGCCAGCACCCCGGACAGGGGGAGGAATTCACCCCTCCACTTT. Translation gives CASTPDRGRNSPLHF.

The chain uses TRBV4-1 and TRBJ2-5, with TRBD2 identical over 11 bases. V was pared by 0 bases and J by 6 bases, with 9 bases of the junction left unmatched. CDR3 length equals 17 residues. Germline CDR1 is MGHRA and CDR2 is YSYEKL. The CDR3: CASSQDYSGGVVKTQYF. In nucleotides, the CDR3 is TGCGCCAGCAGCCAAGACTATAGCGGGGGGGTCGTAAAGACCCAGTACTTC.

The rearrangement uses TRBV7-9 and TRBJ2-7; D uncertain. There are 15 residues in the CDR3. Germline lookup yields CDR1 SEHNR and CDR2 FQNEAQ (reference sequence). V lost 3 bases and J 2 bases, leaving 14 bases between the germline ends. The CDR3 DNA reads as TGTGCCAGCAGCTTGGTCCCCGGTTTCACCTACGAGCAGTACTTC. The encoded protein is CASSLVPGFTYEQYF.

V and J are TRBV18 and TRBJ1-2; TRBD1 agrees at 7 bases. V gave up 2 bases and J gave up 4 bases; unmatched junction bases: 7. CDR1 KGHSH and CDR2 LQKENI come from the germline V gene. This CDR3 comprises 15 residues. The CDR3 loop reads CASSPATGSLYGYTF. The CDR3 DNA is TGTGCCAGCTCACCAGCGACAGGGTCACTCTATGGCTACACCTTC.

This clone showed up just once. The chain's CDR3 is CASSLSVGSSGNTIYF. The CDR3 coding sequence is TGTGCCAGCAGTTTAAGCGTCGGGTCCTCTGGAAACACCATATATTTT. The chain couples TRBV28 to TRBJ1-3; D uncertain. Germline loops: CDR1 MDHEN, CDR2 SYDVKM. The CDR3 covers 16 residues. V was clipped by 2 bases and J by 0 bases, with 11 bases between them.

This chain uses TRBV4-1 with TRBJ1-4; D is perhaps TRBD1 (6 bases). The V gene lost 0 bases and the J gene lost 7 bases, with 12 bases spanning the gap. The CDR3 has 15 amino acids. Germline V gene sequence: CDR1 MGHRA, CDR2 YSYEKL. CDR3 protein: CASSQDSQGSEKLFF. The CDR3 coding sequence is TGCGCCAGCAGCCAAGATTCCCAGGGGAGTGAAAAACTGTTTTTT.

A single count supports this clone. The genes are TRBV5-4 and TRBJ2-5, with TRBD1 matching over 9 bases. CDR1 is SGHNT, CDR2 YYREEE, per germline (reference sequence). Trimming cost V 4 bases and J 5 bases; bases outside gene matches: 9. The CDR3 totals 15 residues. The DNA of the CDR3 is TGTGCCAGCAGCAGCTGGGACAGGGAGATCGAGACCCAGTACTTC. This codes for CASSSWDREIETQYF.

The V and J genes are TRBV19 and TRBJ2-1, with TRBD1 identical over 7 bases. The CDR3 runs to 18 residues. Germline-derived CDR1 and CDR2 are LNHDA and SQIVND (reference sequence). The V and J ends lost 4 bases and 0 bases, in that order; junction bases with no gene match: 12. CDR3 nucleotide sequence: TGTGCCAGTAGTACCATGGGGCCACAGGGGCACTCCTACAATGAGCAGTTCTTC. Protein: CASSTMGPQGHSYNEQFF.

The chain carries TRBV5-6 and TRBJ1-1; TRBD1 agrees at 8 bases. V shed 6 bases, J shed 5 bases, and the junction held 15 bases outside the gene matches. The CDR3 sequence is 16 residues long. CDR1 and CDR2 from the germline V gene are SGHDT and YYEEEE. The CDR3 sequence is CASTGQVLSGRTEAFF. CDR3 in DNA: TGTGCCAGCACGGGACAGGTCTTGTCCGGAAGAACTGAAGCTTTCTTT.

This clone was counted a few times. V is TRBV18 and J is TRBJ1-3; the D gene is possibly TRBD1 (6 bases). Trimming shortened V by 4 bases and J by 2 bases, and 6 bases separated the two germline ends. This CDR3 spans 13 amino acids. Germline CDR1 is KGHSH and CDR2 is LQKENI. The CDR3 loop reads CASSQGAGNTIYF. Here the CDR3 DNA reads TGTGCCAGCTCACAGGGGGCTGGAAACACCATATATTTT.

The gene calls are TRBV29-1 and TRBJ2-2; 8 bases are shared with TRBD1. V shed 2 bases, J shed 5 bases, and the junction held 7 bases outside the gene matches. This CDR3 comprises 15 residues. The germline V gene has CDR1 SQVTM and CDR2 ANQGSEA. The CDR3 loop is CSVEPTGVGTGELFF. Written as DNA, the CDR3 is TGCAGCGTTGAACCGACAGGGGTTGGTACCGGGGAGCTGTTTTTT.

V and J are TRBV6-5 and TRBJ1-2, with D tentatively TRBD1 (6 bases). Germline V lookup: CDR1 MNHEY, CDR2 SVGAGI. Trimming left V 2 bases short and J 5 bases short, with 12 bases between. There are 14 residues in the CDR3. The CDR3 spells CASSYREGEYGYTF. CDR3 nucleotides: TGTGCCAGCAGTTACCGTGAGGGGGAGTATGGCTACACCTTC.